Below, 11 T cell receptor beta chains from the same sample are listed, as sequenced in a study of molecular identifiers for immune sequencing clone quantification. TCRdb re-derived calls from the PCR reads in MiXCR, one entry per CDR3 protein. The table shows fewer than 45,000 distinct CDR3 sequences, with about 24% occurring only once. The sequencing sample was made of naive CD8+ T cells from blood, with Jurkat cell RNA spiked in. Subset described: FACS-sorted CD8+CD4-CCR7+CD45RA+ naive T cells. The source of these receptors is a human donor in good health. Some libraries in this study had Jurkat cell RNA spiked in.

The chain recombines TRBV9 with TRBJ2-7; 7 positions agree with TRBD2. CDR1 is SGDLS, CDR2 YYNGEE, per germline. The V and J ends lost 3 bases and 1 base, in that order; junction bases with no gene match: 4. The length of the CDR3 is 14 residues. The chain's CDR3 is CASSELATSYEQYF. The CDR3 DNA reads TGTGCCAGCAGCGAACTAGCGACGTCCTACGAGCAGTACTTC. The whole variable domain, remainder taken from reference TRBV9 and TRBJ2-7, is DSGVTQTPKHLITATGQRVTLRCSPRSGDLSVYWYQQSLDQGLQFLIQYYNGEERAKGNILERFSAQQFPDLHSELNLSSLELGDSALYFCASSELATSYEQYFGPGTRLTVT.

In this sample, this clonotype turned up many times. The rearrangement links TRBV14 to TRBJ2-3; possible D gene TRBD2, 6 bases. Germline lookup yields CDR1 SGHDN and CDR2 FVKESK. V gave up 1 base and J gave up 4 bases, with 6 bases separating them. The CDR3 has 13 residues. The chain's CDR3 is CASSQGRADTQYF. The CDR3 coding sequence is TGTGCCAGCAGCCAAGGGAGGGCAGATACGCAGTATTTT.

This clonotype has more than one count but fewer than ten. The chain is built from TRBV12-3 or TRBV12-4 and TRBJ2-1; D possibly uses TRBD1 or TRBD2 (5 bases each). CDR3 size: 11 residues. V gave up 3 bases and J gave up 10 bases, with 7 bases separating them. The CDR3 bases are TGTGCCAGCAGTTTGGGGGACGAGCAGTTCTTC. Amino acids: CASSLGDEQFF.

Regarding this clonotype: This CDR3 is missing its conserved last phenylalanine or tryptophan, likely due to a read error. This chain joins TRBV2 and TRBJ1-5; no reliable D call. Per the germline V gene, CDR1 is SNHLY and CDR2 is FYNNEI. CDR3 size: 15 residues. Between the trimmed V and J ends, which lost 1 base and 2 bases, there was a span of 9 bases. CDR3 sequence (DNA): TGTGCCAGCAGTGAAGACAGCCTGTGCAATCAGCCCCAGCATTTA. Translated, it gives CASSEDSLCNQPQHL.

This clonotype was recorded once. The genes are TRBV19 and TRBJ1-5, with D maybe TRBD1 (6 bases). The V gene's germline CDR1 is LNHDA and CDR2 SQIVND (reference sequence). The CDR3 loop spans 15 amino acids. Trimming stripped 5 bases from V and 3 bases from J, with 14 bases between. CDR3 DNA: TGTGCCAGTAGTGCAGCCGGGGGCTACAATCAGCCCCAGCATTTT. It codes for CASSAAGGYNQPQHF.

In its sample, this clonotype ranks as medium-sized. The V call is TRBV4-1, the J call TRBJ2-3, with 13 bases matching TRBD2. CDR1 and CDR2 from the germline V gene are MGHRA and YSYEKL. CDR3 length: 18 amino acids. V lost 1 base and J lost 2; bases outside the gene matches: 6. The CDR3 DNA follows: TGCGCCAGCAGCCAAGCCCCCGGACTAGCGGGGGCCACAGATACGCAGTATTTT. It specifies CASSQAPGLAGATDTQYF.

This chain uses TRBV4-1 with TRBJ2-7, with D possibly being TRBD1 (6 bases). Germline CDR1 and CDR2: MGHRA and YSYEKL. CDR3 size: 14 residues. Trimming removed 3 bases from V and 2 bases from J, with 11 bases in between. CDR3 bases: TGCGCCAGCAGCCACCACAGGGAAACCTACGAGCAGTACTTC. It encodes CASSHHRETYEQYF.

The chain links TRBV14 to TRBJ2-7; D is unresolved. Trimming removed 1 base at V and 6 bases at J, with 13 bases between. The germline gives CDR1 SGHDN, CDR2 FVKESK. This CDR3 is 14 amino acids long. CDR3 residues: CASSQVLAAREQYF. The DNA of the CDR3 is TGTGCCAGCAGCCAAGTTTTGGCAGCCCGCGAGCAGTACTTC.

This clonotype was counted many times. The J gene is TRBJ2-7, the V gene TRBV2; D remains ambiguous. CDR3 length: 15 amino acids. With 4 bases removed from V and 0 bases from J, the gap between germline ends came to 13 bases. The V gene's germline CDR1 is SNHLY and CDR2 FYNNEI. The CDR3 loop reads CASSGIGESSYEQYF. The CDR3 DNA sequence: TGTGCCAGCAGTGGCATTGGGGAAAGCTCCTACGAGCAGTACTTC.

At least ten counts were recorded for this clonotype. This chain connects TRBV4-3 to TRBJ1-2; TRBD1 agrees at 10 bases. J lost 6 bases, V lost 0 bases, and 7 bases had no gene match. The CDR3 is made up of 16 amino acids. Looked up from germline, CDR1 is LGHNA and CDR2 is YSLEER. The CDR3 DNA follows: TGCGCCAGCAGCCAAGAAGAGGGGACAGGGGACGATGGCTACACCTTC. This gives the protein CASSQEEGTGDDGYTF.

This chain connects TRBV28 to TRBJ2-5; 7 bases map to TRBD2. The germline CDR1 and CDR2 sequences are MDHEN and SYDVKM. The CDR3 is made up of 17 amino acids. Germline trimming cut 7 bases from V and 9 bases from J; bases unmatched to any gene: 23. CDR3 nucleotides: TGTGCCAGCAACCTCCCCGGGGAGGGAGAGGCCCAAGGGGCCCAGTACTTC. Translated: CASNLPGEGEAQGAQYF.